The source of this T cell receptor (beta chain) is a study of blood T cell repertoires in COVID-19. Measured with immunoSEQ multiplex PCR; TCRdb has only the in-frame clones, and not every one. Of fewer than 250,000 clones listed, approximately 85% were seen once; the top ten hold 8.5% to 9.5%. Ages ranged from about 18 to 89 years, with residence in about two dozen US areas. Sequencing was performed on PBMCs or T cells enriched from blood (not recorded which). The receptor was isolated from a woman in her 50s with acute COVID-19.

The CDR3 region has the DNA TGTGCCATCACGAGGGACAGGACCCTTTTATTTGGGCAGTACTTC. It encodes CAITRDRTLLFGQYF. The chain is built from TRBV10-3 and TRBJ2-7; 8 positions match TRBD1. The CDR3 extends over 15 amino acids. CDR1 is ENHRY, CDR2 SYGVKD, per germline. Trimming removed 7 bases from V and 9 bases from J; junction bases left unmatched: 17.